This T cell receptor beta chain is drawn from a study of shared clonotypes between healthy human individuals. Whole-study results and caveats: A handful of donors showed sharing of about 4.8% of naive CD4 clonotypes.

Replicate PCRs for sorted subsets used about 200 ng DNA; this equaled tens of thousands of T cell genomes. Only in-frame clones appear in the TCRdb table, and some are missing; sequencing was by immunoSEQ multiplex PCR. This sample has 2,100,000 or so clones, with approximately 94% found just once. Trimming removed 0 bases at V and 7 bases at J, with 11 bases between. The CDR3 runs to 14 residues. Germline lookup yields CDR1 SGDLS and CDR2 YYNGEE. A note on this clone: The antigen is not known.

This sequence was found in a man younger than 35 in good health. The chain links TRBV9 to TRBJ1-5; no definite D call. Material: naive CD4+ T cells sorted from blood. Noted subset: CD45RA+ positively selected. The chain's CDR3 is CASSVGDTVQPQHF. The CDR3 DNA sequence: TGTGCCAGCAGCGTAGGCGATACAGTCCAGCCCCAGCATTTT.